In this sample, the clone carrying this TCR beta chain turned up a few times. Its cognate antigen is unknown. Profiling relied on immunoSEQ multiplex PCR, and the TCRdb table lists in-frame clones only, not all of them. This table holds 35,000 to 45,000 clones, roughly 62% found once. This sample was included in a study of vaccination effects on CD4 cells after COVID-19. Expansion with viral peptide pools was applied to antigen-specific CD4+ T cells by the ViraFEST assay prior to sequencing. Isolating CD4+ T cells followed 9 to 11 days of culture. Absence of prior SARS-CoV-2 infection characterized the vaccine recipients, who showed negative nucleocapsid antibodies. The sequence was collected from a human donor who received a COVID-19 vaccine. Sequences were derived from CD4+ T cells from PBMCs cultured with HCoV-OC43 spike peptides, sampled before COVID-19 vaccination. Subset reported: HCoV-OC43 spike overlapping peptide pool stimulation.

In DNA, the CDR3 is TGTGCCAGCAGAGTCTCTTCGAACACCGGGGAGCTGTTTTTT. Translation: CASRVSSNTGELFF. The chain carries TRBV28 and TRBJ2-2; D gene uncertain. CDR3 length: 14 amino acids. Germline loops: CDR1 MDHEN, CDR2 SYDVKM. Trimming took 6 bases from V and 0 from J, leaving 8 bases between them.